This is a list of T cell receptor beta chains from one sample in a study of blood T cell repertoires in COVID-19. Sequenced by immunoSEQ multiplex PCR; TCRdb stores in-frame clones only, minus some. This table holds hundreds of thousands of clones, just under 90% found once. Sequencing was done on a sample of PBMCs or T cells enriched from blood (not recorded which). These receptor sequences come from a woman between 45 and 60 years old who had been exposed to COVID-19. The CDR3 runs from the conserved cysteine through the conserved F or W. Each record gives: clone size, D gene, V gene, J gene, CDR3 DNA, CDR3 protein. D genes are given only for firm matches. Size is stated for part of the rows, as once, few or many counts, or as a class when the clone is expanded.

>NA|TRBD1|TRBV10-3|TRBJ1-2
TGTGCCATCAGTTTTCAGGGGGATGGCTACACCTTC
CAISFQGDGYTF
>NA|NA|TRBV28|TRBJ1-1
TGTGCCAGTGGGAGGGGCTGGACTGAAGCTTTCTTT
CASGRGWTEAFF
>NA|NA|TRBV7-2|TRBJ2-3
TGTGCCAGCAGCTCAGAAGCCGGGACACGGACCGCCACAGATACGCAGTATTTT
CASSSEAGTRTATDTQYF
>NA|NA|TRBV19|TRBJ2-3
TGTGCCAGTAGTATGCAGGCTGCAGATACGCAGTATTTT
CASSMQAADTQYF
>NA|TRBD2|TRBV5-4|TRBJ2-3
TGTGCCAGCAGCTTGGCCACCGGGACTAGCGGGGTCACAGATACGCAGTATTTT
CASSLATGTSGVTDTQYF
>NA|TRBD1|TRBV5-4|TRBJ2-1
TGTGCCAGCACAGGACAGGGTCTCTACAATGAGCAGTTCTTC
CASTGQGLYNEQFF
>NA|TRBD2|TRBV19|TRBJ2-7
TGTGCCAGTAGAAATAGCGCTAGCGGGGCGAACTACGAGCAGTACTTC
CASRNSASGANYEQYF
>NA|TRBD2|TRBV7-8|TRBJ2-2
TGTGCCAGCAGCTTTGGGACTAGCGGGGGAAGCACCGGGGAGCTGTTTTTT
CASSFGTSGGSTGELFF
>few|NA|TRBV13|TRBJ1-2
TGTGCCAGCAGCTTAGGAGCAGCGACTAACTATGGCTACACCTTC
CASSLGAATNYGYTF
>NA|TRBD2|TRBV27|TRBJ2-1
TGTGCCAGCGCCTTAGCGGGGGGGCCTCCCCACAATGAGCAGTTCTTC
CASALAGGPPHNEQFF
>NA|NA|TRBV5-6|TRBJ2-5
TGTGCCAGCAGCTTTTCAGGGGTTCAGGAGACCCAGTACTTC
CASSFSGVQETQYF
>NA|NA|TRBV5-1|TRBJ1-1
TGCGCCAGCAGCTTGGGAGGGTATGAAATGAGGAACACTGAAGCTTTCTTT
CASSLGGYEMRNTEAFF
>NA|TRBD2|TRBV4-1|TRBJ2-7
TGCGCCAGCAGCCAAGATCGGAGGACTAGCACCTACGAGCAGTACTTC
CASSQDRRTSTYEQYF
>NA|TRBD1|TRBV27|TRBJ1-3
TGTGCCAGCAGCCCGGGACAGGGGAATACTGGAAACACCATATATTTT
CASSPGQGNTGNTIYF
>NA|TRBD1|TRBV7-2|TRBJ2-7
TGTGCCAGCAGCGCGGACAGGATCTACGAGCAGTACTTC
CASSADRIYEQYF
>NA|NA|TRBV15|TRBJ1-5
TGTGCCACCAGCAGAACACGATCGGACTATAGCAATCAGCCCCAGCATTTT
CATSRTRSDYSNQPQHF
>NA|TRBD2|TRBV7-8|TRBJ2-1
TGTGCCAGCAGCTTCACTAGCGGGGGAACCTACAATGAGCAGTTCTTC
CASSFTSGGTYNEQFF
>NA|TRBD2|TRBV7-9|TRBJ2-1
TGTGCCAGCAGCTTAACTAGCGGAGGCAATGAGCAGTTCTTC
CASSLTSGGNEQFF
>NA|NA|TRBV9|TRBJ2-5
TGTGCCAGCAGCAAATTAGATCAGACCCAGTACTTC
CASSKLDQTQYF
>NA|TRBD1|TRBV5-1|TRBJ2-7
TGCGCCAGCAGCTTGGAGTCCGGACAGGGGGTCGAGCAGTACTTC
CASSLESGQGVEQYF
>NA|NA|TRBV7-2|TRBJ1-4
TGTGCCAGCAGCGCGTTCGGACGGAGGACTAATGAAAAACTGTTTTTT
CASSAFGRRTNEKLFF
>NA|NA|TRBV3-1/TRBV3-2|TRBJ2-5
TGTGCCAGCAGCCAAGTGACAGGAATTTCCCAAGAGACCCAGTACTTC
CASSQVTGISQETQYF
>NA|NA|TRBV28|TRBJ1-4
TGTGCCAGCAGTTTATTCAAGGGTCGGGGGAATGAAAAACTGTTTTTT
CASSLFKGRGNEKLFF
>NA|NA|TRBV28|TRBJ2-7
TGTGCCAGCAGGAGGATGGGGGCAAACGAGCAGTACTTC
CASRRMGANEQYF
>NA|NA|TRBV29-1|TRBJ1-2
TGCAGCGTTGATTCTGCCGGGGGATATGGCTACACCTTC
CSVDSAGGYGYTF
>few|TRBD1|TRBV28|TRBJ1-5
TGTGCCAGCAGACTTGGACAGGTTTCTCAGCCCCAGCATTTT
CASRLGQVSQPQHF